This note documents a single T cell receptor (beta chain) sequence. Other DNA variants within this sample encode the same CDR3. A CD45RA+ naive subset and a CD45RA-negative memory subset were split from CD4+ cells. This sample was included in a study of shared clonotypes between healthy human individuals. In the original workflow: Junction-only immunoSEQ data arrived without quality scores, meaning filtering differed. The repertoire was sequenced with immunoSEQ multiplex PCR; TCRdb's copy has only in-frame clones and lacks some. That table furnishes V, J and clone size, whereas the DNA furnished D and trimming. The table lists 2 million to 2.5 million clones, roughly 92% of them singletons, with approximately 0.39% in the top ten. Per the germline V gene, CDR1 is SGDLS and CDR2 is YYNGEE. V lost 0 bases and J lost 4, with 11 bases in between. The CDR3 spans 15 residues.

This TCR was recovered from a man aged 18 to 35 in good health. Some clones in this sample may be carry-over from other donors' samples. Sequencing was done on a sample of naive CD4+ T cells from PBMCs. Regarding subset: CD45RA+ positively selected. The chain carries TRBV9 and TRBJ2-1; no clear D. The chain's CDR3 is CASSVGLGNYNEQFF. The CDR3 DNA is TGTGCCAGCAGCGTAGGCTTGGGGAATTACAATGAGCAGTTCTTC.